Listed below are T cell receptor beta chains from one sample, sequenced in a study of tumor-infiltrating lymphocytes in localized non-small cell lung cancer. TCRdb's table, derived via immunoSEQ multiplex PCR, lists solely in-frame clones and lacks some. The top ten clones hold over 2% of a sample with about 29,000 clones, 80% to 90% of them seen once. The sample taken for sequencing was lung tumor tissue. These receptors were obtained from a human donor with non-small cell lung cancer. The CDR3 runs from the conserved cysteine through the conserved F or W. A D gene is named only where the DNA matches it firmly. Rows give clone size only sometimes, using once, few, many, or a class for an expanded clone.

v_call: TRBV4-1
d_call: NA
j_call: TRBJ2-2
cdr3_length: 16
clone_size: NA
cdr3_aa: CASSQEASVYTGELFF
cdr3_nt: TGCGCCAGCAGCCAAGAAGCTAGCGTTTACACCGGGGAGCTGTTTTTT

v_call: TRBV6-5
d_call: TRBD1
j_call: TRBJ1-2
cdr3_length: 13
clone_size: NA
cdr3_aa: CASSPDRGHGYTF
cdr3_nt: TGTGCCAGCAGTCCGGACAGGGGGCACGGCTACACCTTC

v_call: TRBV7-2
d_call: NA
j_call: TRBJ1-2
cdr3_length: 11
clone_size: NA
cdr3_aa: CASSNWSGYTF
cdr3_nt: TGTGCCAGCAGCAACTGGTCCGGCTACACCTTC

v_call: TRBV5-6
d_call: NA
j_call: TRBJ2-7
cdr3_length: 14
clone_size: NA
cdr3_aa: CASSLGVGAYEQYF
cdr3_nt: TGTGCCAGCAGCTTGGGGGTAGGGGCCTACGAGCAGTACTTC

v_call: TRBV7-9
d_call: NA
j_call: TRBJ1-6
cdr3_length: 14
clone_size: NA
cdr3_aa: CASSTNQGNSPLHF
cdr3_nt: TGTGCCAGCAGCACCAATCAGGGGAATTCACCCCTCCACTTT

v_call: TRBV5-6
d_call: NA
j_call: TRBJ2-1
cdr3_length: 14
clone_size: few
cdr3_aa: CASSLAGFYNEQFF
cdr3_nt: TGTGCCAGCAGCTTGGCGGGGTTCTACAATGAGCAGTTCTTC

v_call: TRBV14
d_call: NA
j_call: TRBJ1-1
cdr3_length: 13
clone_size: NA
cdr3_aa: CASSQVTGRFSFF
cdr3_nt: TGTGCCAGCAGCCAAGTAACAGGGCGCTTCAGTTTCTTT

v_call: TRBV6-5
d_call: TRBD1
j_call: TRBJ2-1
cdr3_length: 14
clone_size: NA
cdr3_aa: CASSGTVTNNEQFF
cdr3_nt: TGTGCCAGCAGCGGGACAGTGACAAACAATGAGCAGTTCTTC

v_call: TRBV11-3
d_call: NA
j_call: TRBJ2-3
cdr3_length: 14
clone_size: NA
cdr3_aa: CASSLSGGTDTQYF
cdr3_nt: TGTGCCAGCAGCTTAAGTGGGGGCACAGATACGCAGTATTTT

v_call: TRBV5-4
d_call: NA
j_call: TRBJ2-5
cdr3_length: 14
clone_size: NA
cdr3_aa: CASSLGTRGETQYF
cdr3_nt: TGTGCCAGCAGCTTGGGAACTAGGGGAGAGACCCAGTACTTC

v_call: TRBV20-1
d_call: TRBD2
j_call: TRBJ2-5
cdr3_length: 11
clone_size: NA
cdr3_aa: CSAIRLATQYF
cdr3_nt: TGCAGTGCTATCAGACTAGCTACCCAGTACTTC

v_call: TRBV11-2
d_call: NA
j_call: TRBJ2-5
cdr3_length: 12
clone_size: NA
cdr3_aa: CASSLDRELQYF
cdr3_nt: TGTGCCAGCAGCTTAGATCGCGAACTCCAGTACTTC

v_call: TRBV29-1
d_call: NA
j_call: TRBJ2-3
cdr3_length: 13
clone_size: NA
cdr3_aa: CSGSPGGTDTQYF
cdr3_nt: TGCAGCGGAAGCCCCGGAGGAACAGATACGCAGTATTTT

v_call: TRBV6-5
d_call: NA
j_call: TRBJ1-1
cdr3_length: 16
clone_size: NA
cdr3_aa: CASSYSSTRRNTEAFF
cdr3_nt: TGTGCCAGCAGTTACTCGTCAACGAGGCGAAACACTGAAGCTTTCTTT

v_call: TRBV23-1
d_call: TRBD1
j_call: TRBJ2-5
cdr3_length: 16
clone_size: NA
cdr3_aa: CASSPTTLDRQETQYF
cdr3_nt: TGCGCCAGCAGTCCCACAACCTTGGACAGGCAAGAGACCCAGTACTTC

v_call: TRBV4-3
d_call: NA
j_call: TRBJ1-6
cdr3_length: 14
clone_size: NA
cdr3_aa: CASSQDYGRQSLHF
cdr3_nt: TGCGCCAGCAGCCAAGACTATGGCAGGCAGTCCCTCCACTTT

v_call: TRBV7-8
d_call: NA
j_call: TRBJ1-3
cdr3_length: 13
clone_size: NA
cdr3_aa: CASSLAGGNTIYF
cdr3_nt: TGTGCCAGCAGCTTAGCGGGAGGGAACACCATATATTTT

v_call: TRBV5-8
d_call: NA
j_call: TRBJ2-5
cdr3_length: 17
clone_size: NA
cdr3_aa: CASSPDDWVAPQETQYF
cdr3_nt: TGTGCCAGCAGCCCGGACGACTGGGTGGCCCCTCAAGAGACCCAGTACTTC

v_call: TRBV7-9
d_call: NA
j_call: TRBJ1-5
cdr3_length: 14
clone_size: NA
cdr3_aa: CASSFPGSNQPQHF
cdr3_nt: TGTGCCAGCAGCTTCCCAGGGAGCAATCAGCCCCAGCATTTT

v_call: TRBV14
d_call: NA
j_call: TRBJ2-7
cdr3_length: 14
clone_size: NA
cdr3_aa: CASSQGIGPYEQYF
cdr3_nt: TGTGCCAGCAGCCAAGGCATCGGACCCTACGAGCAGTACTTC

v_call: TRBV6-5
d_call: TRBD1
j_call: TRBJ2-7
cdr3_length: 14
clone_size: NA
cdr3_aa: CASRTPGQAGEQYF
cdr3_nt: TGTGCCAGCAGGACTCCGGGACAGGCCGGGGAGCAGTACTTC

v_call: TRBV5-1
d_call: NA
j_call: TRBJ1-1
cdr3_length: 16
clone_size: NA
cdr3_aa: CASRPPARGLNTEAFF
cdr3_nt: TGCGCCAGCAGGCCTCCGGCCAGGGGACTGAACACTGAAGCTTTCTTT

v_call: TRBV4-2
d_call: TRBD1
j_call: TRBJ1-4
cdr3_length: 16
clone_size: NA
cdr3_aa: CASSQELDRAREKLFF
cdr3_nt: TGTGCCAGCAGCCAAGAGCTGGACAGGGCGCGAGAAAAACTGTTTTTT

v_call: TRBV6-5
d_call: TRBD1
j_call: TRBJ2-2
cdr3_length: 14
clone_size: NA
cdr3_aa: CASRTGGGTGELFF
cdr3_nt: TGTGCCAGCAGGACAGGGGGCGGGACCGGGGAGCTGTTTTTT

v_call: TRBV5-5
d_call: NA
j_call: TRBJ2-7
cdr3_length: 11
clone_size: NA
cdr3_aa: CASSLERVQYF
cdr3_nt: TGTGCCAGCAGCTTGGAGAGAGTACAGTACTTC

v_call: TRBV5-8
d_call: TRBD1
j_call: TRBJ1-5
cdr3_length: 14
clone_size: NA
cdr3_aa: CASSHPGTGVPQHF
cdr3_nt: TGTGCCAGCAGCCATCCCGGGACAGGGGTTCCCCAGCATTTT

v_call: TRBV30
d_call: NA
j_call: TRBJ1-6
cdr3_length: 13
clone_size: once
cdr3_aa: CAWSVKGSSPLHF
cdr3_nt: TGTGCCTGGAGTGTGAAGGGAAGTTCACCCCTCCACTTT

v_call: TRBV5-1
d_call: TRBD2
j_call: TRBJ2-7
cdr3_length: 15
clone_size: NA
cdr3_aa: CASSATSGASYEQYF
cdr3_nt: TGCGCCAGCAGCGCAACTAGCGGGGCCTCCTACGAGCAGTACTTC

v_call: TRBV7-2
d_call: NA
j_call: TRBJ2-3
cdr3_length: 13
clone_size: NA
cdr3_aa: CASSTWAGDTQYF
cdr3_nt: TGTGCCAGCAGCACATGGGCGGGTGATACGCAGTATTTT

v_call: TRBV5-1
d_call: NA
j_call: TRBJ2-7
cdr3_length: 11
clone_size: NA
cdr3_aa: CASSLYAEQYF
cdr3_nt: TGCGCCAGCAGTTTATATGCCGAGCAGTACTTC

v_call: TRBV5-1
d_call: NA
j_call: TRBJ2-7
cdr3_length: 15
clone_size: few
cdr3_aa: CASSLEGQPLDEQYF
cdr3_nt: TGCGCCAGCAGCTTGGAGGGTCAACCCCTGGACGAGCAGTACTTC

v_call: TRBV4-2
d_call: NA
j_call: TRBJ2-7
cdr3_length: 14
clone_size: NA
cdr3_aa: CASSRGSPKDEQYF
cdr3_nt: TGTGCCAGCAGCCGGGGCAGCCCGAAGGACGAGCAGTACTTC

v_call: TRBV10-1
d_call: NA
j_call: TRBJ1-6
cdr3_length: 17
clone_size: few
cdr3_aa: CASSESGGVVDNSPLHF
cdr3_nt: TGCGCCAGCAGTGAGTCGGGTGGGGTCGTTGATAATTCACCCCTCCACTTT

v_call: TRBV29-1
d_call: TRBD1
j_call: TRBJ2-7
cdr3_length: 13
clone_size: NA
cdr3_aa: CSVAGQAGGEQYF
cdr3_nt: TGCAGCGTTGCGGGACAGGCTGGGGGCGAGCAGTACTTC

v_call: TRBV5-1
d_call: NA
j_call: TRBJ2-5
cdr3_length: 14
clone_size: NA
cdr3_aa: CASSLLANQETQYF
cdr3_nt: TGCGCCAGCAGCTTACTAGCCAACCAAGAGACCCAGTACTTC

v_call: TRBV5-6
d_call: TRBD1
j_call: TRBJ1-2
cdr3_length: 15
clone_size: NA
cdr3_aa: CASSFLQGAHYGYTF
cdr3_nt: TGTGCCAGCAGCTTTCTACAGGGGGCGCATTATGGCTACACCTTC

v_call: TRBV6-5
d_call: TRBD1
j_call: TRBJ1-1
cdr3_length: 15
clone_size: NA
cdr3_aa: CASSYGDRGNTEAFF
cdr3_nt: TGTGCCAGCAGTTACGGGGACAGGGGGAACACTGAAGCTTTCTTT